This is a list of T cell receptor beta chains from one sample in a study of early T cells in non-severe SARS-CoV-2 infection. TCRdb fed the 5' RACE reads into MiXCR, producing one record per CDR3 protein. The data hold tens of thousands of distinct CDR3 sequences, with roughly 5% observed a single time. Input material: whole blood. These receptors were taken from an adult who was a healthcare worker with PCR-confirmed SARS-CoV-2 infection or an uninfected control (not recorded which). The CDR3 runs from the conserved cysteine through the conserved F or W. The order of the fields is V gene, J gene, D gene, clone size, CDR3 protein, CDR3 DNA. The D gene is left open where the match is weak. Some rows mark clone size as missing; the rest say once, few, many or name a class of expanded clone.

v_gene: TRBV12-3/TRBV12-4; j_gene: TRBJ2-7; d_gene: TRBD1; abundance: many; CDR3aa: CAIALKSGQGTYNEQYF; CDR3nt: TGTGCCATAGCGCTCAAATCGGGACAGGGGACTTACAACGAGCAGTACTTC
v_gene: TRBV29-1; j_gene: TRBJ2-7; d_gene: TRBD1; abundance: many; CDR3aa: CSVTDRGEYEQYF; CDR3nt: TGCAGCGTTACGGACAGGGGGGAGTACGAGCAGTACTTC
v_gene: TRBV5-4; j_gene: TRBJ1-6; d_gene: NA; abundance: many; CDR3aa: CASSLGQGYPRSPLHF; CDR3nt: TGTGCCAGCAGCTTGGGGCAGGGATACCCAAGGTCACCCCTCCACTTT
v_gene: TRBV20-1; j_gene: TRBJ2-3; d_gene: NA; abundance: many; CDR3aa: CSATTWGTDTQYF; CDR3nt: TGCAGTGCTACGACTTGGGGGACAGATACGCAGTATTTT
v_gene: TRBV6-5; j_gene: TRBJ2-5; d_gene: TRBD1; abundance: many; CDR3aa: CASSADRAQETQYF; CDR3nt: TGTGCCAGCAGTGCAGACAGGGCCCAAGAGACCCAGTACTTC
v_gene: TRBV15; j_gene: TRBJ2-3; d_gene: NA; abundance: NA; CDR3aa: CATSRDRGRSTDTQYF; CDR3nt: TGTGCCACCAGCAGAGATCGGGGCAGGAGCACAGATACGCAGTATTTT
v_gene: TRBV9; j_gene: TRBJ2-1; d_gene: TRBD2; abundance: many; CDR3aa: CASSATSGVLDEQFF; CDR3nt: TGTGCCAGCAGCGCTACTAGCGGAGTCCTTGATGAGCAGTTCTTC
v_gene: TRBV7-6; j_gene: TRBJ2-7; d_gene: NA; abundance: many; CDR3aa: CASSLGISSYEQYF; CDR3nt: TGTGCCAGCAGCTTAGGAATCTCCTCCTACGAGCAGTACTTC
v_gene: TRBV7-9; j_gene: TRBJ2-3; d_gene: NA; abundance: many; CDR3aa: CASSLRQAALTDTQYF; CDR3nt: TGTGCCAGCAGCTTACGCCAAGCGGCCCTCACAGATACGCAGTATTTT
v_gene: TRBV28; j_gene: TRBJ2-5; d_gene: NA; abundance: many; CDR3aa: CASSLTRGGLDLETQYF; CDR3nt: TGTGCCAGCAGCCTAACTAGGGGCGGACTGGATTTGGAGACCCAGTACTTC
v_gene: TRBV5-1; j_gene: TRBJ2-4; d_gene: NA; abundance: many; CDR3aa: CASSDEALPGHIQYF; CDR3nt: TGCGCCAGCAGCGACGAGGCGCTCCCAGGCCACATTCAGTACTTC
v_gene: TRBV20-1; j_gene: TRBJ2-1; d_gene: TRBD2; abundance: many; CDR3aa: CSARGSGSSGTPYNEQFF; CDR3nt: TGCAGTGCTAGAGGATCAGGGTCTAGCGGAACACCCTACAATGAGCAGTTCTTC
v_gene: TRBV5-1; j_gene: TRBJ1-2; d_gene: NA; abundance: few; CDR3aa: CASSLDGSYGYTF; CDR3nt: TGCGCCAGCAGCTTGGACGGCAGCTATGGCTACACCTTC
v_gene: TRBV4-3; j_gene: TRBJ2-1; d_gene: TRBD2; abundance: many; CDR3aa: CASSQGLAGGFDEQFF; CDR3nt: TGCGCCAGCAGCCAAGGACTAGCGGGAGGGTTTGATGAGCAGTTCTTC
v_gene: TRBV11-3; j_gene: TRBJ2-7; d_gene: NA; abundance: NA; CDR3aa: CASSPLDYEQYF; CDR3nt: TGTGCCAGCAGCCCCCTTGATTACGAGCAGTACTTC
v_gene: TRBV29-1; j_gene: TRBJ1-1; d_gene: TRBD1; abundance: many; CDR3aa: CSVVSGGITEAFF; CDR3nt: TGCAGCGTTGTTTCAGGGGGCATCACTGAAGCTTTCTTT
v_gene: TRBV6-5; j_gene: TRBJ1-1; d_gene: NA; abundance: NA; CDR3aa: CASSRQRNTEAFF; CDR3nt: TGTGCCAGCAGCAGGCAAAGGAACACTGAAGCTTTCTTT
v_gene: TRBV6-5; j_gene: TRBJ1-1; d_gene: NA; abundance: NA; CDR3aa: CASRKGGGNTEAFF; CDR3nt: TGTGCCAGCAGGAAGGGAGGAGGGAACACTGAAGCTTTCTTT
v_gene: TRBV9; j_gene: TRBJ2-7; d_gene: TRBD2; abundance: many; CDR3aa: CASSPPSGAEQYF; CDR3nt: TGTGCCAGCAGCCCCCCTAGCGGGGCCGAGCAGTACTTC
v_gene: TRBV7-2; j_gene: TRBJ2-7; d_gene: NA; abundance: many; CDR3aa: CASSLMSGAAYEQYF; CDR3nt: TGTGCCAGCAGCTTAATGTCGGGAGCAGCCTACGAGCAGTACTTC
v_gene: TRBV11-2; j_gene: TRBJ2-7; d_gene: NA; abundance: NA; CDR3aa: CASSNPGQGKYEQYF; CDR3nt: TGTGCCAGCAGCAATCCGGGGCAGGGGAAATACGAGCAGTACTTC
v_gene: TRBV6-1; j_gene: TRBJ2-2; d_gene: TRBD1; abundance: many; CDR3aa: CASSEIQGARTGELFF; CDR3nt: TGTGCCAGCAGTGAGATACAGGGGGCGCGCACCGGGGAGCTGTTTTTT
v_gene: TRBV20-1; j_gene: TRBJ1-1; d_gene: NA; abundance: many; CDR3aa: CSALVGQNTEAFF; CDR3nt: TGCAGTGCTTTGGTGGGACAGAACACTGAAGCTTTCTTT
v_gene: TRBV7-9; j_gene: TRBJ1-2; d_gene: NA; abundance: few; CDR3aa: CASSLEQTNYGYTF; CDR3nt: TGTGCCAGCAGCTTAGAACAGACTAACTATGGCTACACCTTC
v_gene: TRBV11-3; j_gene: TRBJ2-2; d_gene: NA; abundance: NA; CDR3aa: CASSEGTNTGELFF; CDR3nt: TGTGCCAGCAGCGAAGGCACGAACACCGGGGAGCTGTTTTTT
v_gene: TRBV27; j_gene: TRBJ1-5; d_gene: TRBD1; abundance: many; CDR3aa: CASSLFWTGGTSNQPQHF; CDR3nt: TGTGCCAGCAGTTTATTCTGGACAGGGGGTACTAGCAATCAGCCCCAGCATTTT
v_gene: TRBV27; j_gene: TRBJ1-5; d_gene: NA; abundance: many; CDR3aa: CASSPTYLQPQHF; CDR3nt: TGTGCCAGCAGTCCAACATACCTTCAGCCCCAGCATTTT
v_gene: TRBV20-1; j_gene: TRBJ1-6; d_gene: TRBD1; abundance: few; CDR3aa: CSLRWDSSSYNSPLHF; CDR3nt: TGCAGTCTAAGGTGGGACAGTAGCTCCTATAATTCACCCCTCCACTTT
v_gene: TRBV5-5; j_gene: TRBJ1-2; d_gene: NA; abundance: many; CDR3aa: CASSLGIGLSFGYTF; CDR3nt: TGTGCCAGCAGCTTGGGAATAGGTCTTTCGTTTGGCTACACCTTC
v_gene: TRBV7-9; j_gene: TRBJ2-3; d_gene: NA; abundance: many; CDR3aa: CASSFPNTDTQYF; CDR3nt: TGTGCCAGCAGCTTCCCAAACACAGATACGCAGTATTTT
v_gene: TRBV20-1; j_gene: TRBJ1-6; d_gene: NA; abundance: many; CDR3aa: CSARDPTQGGNSPLHF; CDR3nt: TGCAGTGCTAGAGATCCCACGCAAGGGGGTAATTCACCCCTCCACTTT
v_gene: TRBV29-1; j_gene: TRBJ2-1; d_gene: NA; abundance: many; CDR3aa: CSVGGRYNEQFF; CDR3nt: TGCAGCGTTGGCGGCAGATACAATGAGCAGTTCTTC
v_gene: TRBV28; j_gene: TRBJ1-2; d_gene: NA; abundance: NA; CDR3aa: CASSSRAYGYTF; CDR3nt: TGTGCCAGCAGTTCTAGGGCCTATGGCTACACCTTC
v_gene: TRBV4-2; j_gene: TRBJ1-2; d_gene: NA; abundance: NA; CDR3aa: CASSSRSAGDYGYTF; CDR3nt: TGTGCCAGCAGCAGCCGCTCGGCCGGAGACTATGGCTACACCTTC
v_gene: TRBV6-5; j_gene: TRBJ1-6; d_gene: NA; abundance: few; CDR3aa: CASSRRSGARSYNSPLHF; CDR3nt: TGTGCCAGCAGCCGGAGGTCGGGAGCTCGCTCCTATAATTCACCCCTCCACTTT
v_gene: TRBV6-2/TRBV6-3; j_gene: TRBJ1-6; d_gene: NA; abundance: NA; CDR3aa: CASSSVDSSPLHF; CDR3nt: TGTGCCAGCAGTTCTGTCGACAGTTCACCCCTCCACTTT
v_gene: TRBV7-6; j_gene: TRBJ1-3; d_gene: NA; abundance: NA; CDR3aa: CASSLGHRFSGNTIYF; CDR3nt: TGTGCCAGCAGCTTAGGCCACAGATTCTCTGGAAACACCATATATTTT
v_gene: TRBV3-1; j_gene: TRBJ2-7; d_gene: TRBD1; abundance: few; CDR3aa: CASSRDRAPYEQYF; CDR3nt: TGTGCCAGCAGCAGGGACAGGGCACCCTACGAGCAGTACTTC
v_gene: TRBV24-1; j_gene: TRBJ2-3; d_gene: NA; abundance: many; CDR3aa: CATSDAGPQGRDTQYF; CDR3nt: TGTGCCACCAGTGACGCCGGGCCCCAAGGTCGGGATACGCAGTATTTT
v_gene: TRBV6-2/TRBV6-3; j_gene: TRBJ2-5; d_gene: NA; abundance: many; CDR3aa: CASNDSPQETQYF; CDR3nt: TGTGCCAGCAACGACAGCCCCCAAGAGACCCAGTACTTC
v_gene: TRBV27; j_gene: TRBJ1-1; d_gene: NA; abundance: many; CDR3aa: CASSLREGTEAFF; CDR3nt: TGTGCCAGCAGTTTACGGGAGGGAACTGAAGCTTTCTTT
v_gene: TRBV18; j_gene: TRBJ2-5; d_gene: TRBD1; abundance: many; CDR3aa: CASSLSGGQGKKTQYF; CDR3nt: TGTGCCAGCTCACTTTCCGGTGGACAGGGCAAGAAGACCCAGTACTTC
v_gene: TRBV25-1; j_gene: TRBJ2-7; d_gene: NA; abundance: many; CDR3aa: CASSDSSGGKGYEQYF; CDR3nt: TGTGCCAGCAGTGATAGTAGTGGAGGGAAGGGGTACGAGCAGTACTTC
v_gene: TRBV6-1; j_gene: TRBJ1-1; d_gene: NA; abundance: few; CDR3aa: CASRTGMGEAFF; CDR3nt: TGTGCCAGCAGGACAGGTATGGGTGAAGCTTTCTTT
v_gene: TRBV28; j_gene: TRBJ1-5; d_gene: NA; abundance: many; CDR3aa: CASKGGILSNQPQHF; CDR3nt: TGTGCCAGCAAGGGGGGCATCCTTAGCAATCAGCCCCAGCATTTT
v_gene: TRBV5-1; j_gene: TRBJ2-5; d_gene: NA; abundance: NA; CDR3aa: CASSLGKQETQYF; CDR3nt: TGCGCCAGCAGCTTGGGGAAACAAGAGACCCAGTACTTC
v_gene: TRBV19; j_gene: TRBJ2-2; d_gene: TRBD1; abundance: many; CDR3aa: CASSPKGQGANTGELFF; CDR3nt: TGTGCCAGTAGTCCTAAAGGACAGGGGGCCAACACCGGGGAGCTGTTTTTT
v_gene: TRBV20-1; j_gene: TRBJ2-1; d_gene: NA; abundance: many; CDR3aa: CSASQGLRSYNEQFF; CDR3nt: TGCAGTGCTAGCCAGGGTTTACGCTCCTACAATGAGCAGTTCTTC
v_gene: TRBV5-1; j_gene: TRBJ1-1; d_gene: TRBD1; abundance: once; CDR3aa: CASSIDRVWNTEAFF; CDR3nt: TGCGCCAGCAGCATAGACAGGGTCTGGAACACTGAAGCTTTCTTT
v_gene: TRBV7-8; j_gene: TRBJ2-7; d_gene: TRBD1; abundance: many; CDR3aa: CASRITSGTGYEQYF; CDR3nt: TGTGCCAGCAGGATAACGTCGGGGACAGGGTACGAGCAGTACTTC
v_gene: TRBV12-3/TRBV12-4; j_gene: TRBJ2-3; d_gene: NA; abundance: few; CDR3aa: CASSLNLPTDTQYF; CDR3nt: TGTGCCAGCAGTTTGAACTTACCCACAGATACGCAGTATTTT
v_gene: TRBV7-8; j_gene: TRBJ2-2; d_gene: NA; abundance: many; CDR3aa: CASSFVGRTLNTGELFF; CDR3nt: TGTGCCAGCAGCTTTGTGGGCAGAACACTAAACACCGGGGAGCTGTTTTTT
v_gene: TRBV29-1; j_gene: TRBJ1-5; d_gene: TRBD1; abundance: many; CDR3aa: CSDPRQGDQPQHF; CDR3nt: TGCAGCGACCCCCGACAGGGGGATCAGCCCCAGCATTTT
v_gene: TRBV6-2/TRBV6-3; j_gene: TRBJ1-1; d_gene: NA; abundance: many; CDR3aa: CASSSYWGNTEAFF; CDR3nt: TGTGCCAGCAGTTCCTATTGGGGGAACACTGAAGCTTTCTTT
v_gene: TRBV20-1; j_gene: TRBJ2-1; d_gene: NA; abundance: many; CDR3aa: CSARVGQSSYNEQFF; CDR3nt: TGCAGTGCTAGAGTCGGGCAGAGCTCCTACAATGAGCAGTTCTTC